Here is one T cell receptor (beta chain) with its context. TCRdb itself ran the RT-PCR reads through MiXCR, one entry per CDR3 protein. Here the sample spans about 19,000 distinct CDR3 sequences, 55% to 70% being singletons. These data come from a study of yellow fever vaccine responses in identical twins. Germline-derived CDR1 and CDR2 are SGHRS and YFSETQ. The CDR3 runs 15 residues. V shed 0 bases and J 3 bases; nucleotides not matched to a gene: 3. The sequence came from a woman aged 18-30 years who received the yellow fever vaccine. The chain recombines TRBV5-1 with TRBJ2-1, with 7 bases lining up with TRBD2. This specimen consisted of T cells from blood (PBMCs), unsorted or a sorted subset (not recorded which), obtained before or after yellow fever vaccination (not recorded which). The DNA of the CDR3 is TGCGCCAGCAGCTTGGTAGTAGCGGGCTACAATGAGCAGTTCTTC. Translation: CASSLVVAGYNEQFF.